This T cell receptor (beta chain) is drawn from a study of siplizumab effects on memory and regulatory T cells. Whole-study results and caveats: Where siplizumab was present, mappable alloreactive CD4+ clones averaged around 69% Treg-derived, compared with 26.9% in controls. The apparent diversity of naive T cells exceeded that of memory cells, and naive T cells seemed to make a major contribution to the alloresponse.

Concerning this clone itself: Its antigen is unidentified.

With 0 bases removed from V and 4 bases from J, the gap between germline ends came to 9 bases. Germline CDR1 and CDR2: MNHEY and SVGAGI. The CDR3 has 14 residues. Every sample had approximately 10^5 of its TCR templates assayed. Clones were sequenced by immunoSEQ multiplex PCR, and TCRdb holds only the in-frame ones, with some missing. Of more than 95,000 clones in the sample, 85% to 95% were seen once. The receptor comes from a human donor in good health. The rearrangement uses TRBV6-5 and TRBJ1-2; D is unclear. Sequenced sample: Tregs sorted from blood. Written as DNA, the CDR3 is TGTGCCAGCAGTTACTCGGGCAGCGCCTATGGCTACACCTTC. The encoded protein is CASSYSGSAYGYTF.